What follows are 14 T cell receptor beta chains derived from one specimen sequenced in a study of cytomegalovirus exposure and HLA in healthy donors. The PCR contained 60 Vbeta and 13 Jbeta primers. Here immunoSEQ multiplex PCR was the method, and the copy in TCRdb shows in-frame clones only, minus some. The repertoire holds 200,000 to 250,000 clones, with more than 75% as singletons. Sequencing used PBMCs. The receptors shown here come from a human donor in good health.

The rearrangement joins TRBV19 to TRBJ2-6; possible D gene TRBD2, 6 bases. Trimming stripped 10 bases from V and 1 base from J, with 11 bases between. Germline assignment: CDR1 LNHDA and CDR2 SQIVND (reference sequence). This CDR3 has 14 residues. The CDR3 loop is CATSEGSGANVLTF. CDR3 bases: TGTGCCACCTCGGAGGGGTCTGGGGCCAACGTCCTGACTTTC.

This chain links TRBV5-4 with TRBJ1-1; 12 positions match TRBD1. V gave up 5 bases and J gave up 0 bases; unmatched junction bases: 11. The CDR3 spans 18 residues. Germline values: CDR1 SGHNT, CDR2 YYREEE (reference sequence). CDR3: CASSPRAGTGGMNTEAFF. CDR3 DNA sequence: TGTGCCAGCAGTCCTCGAGCCGGGACAGGGGGCATGAACACTGAAGCTTTCTTT.

The CDR3 DNA reads as TGTGCCAGCAGCTTATCCGGGACAGTGAAAAATGAAAAACTGTTTTTT. Its protein is CASSLSGTVKNEKLFF. This rearrangement joins TRBV7-9 to TRBJ1-4, with 7 bases matching TRBD1. CDR3 size: 16 residues. Germline V lookup: CDR1 SEHNR, CDR2 FQNEAQ (reference sequence). J was trimmed by 5 bases and V by 2 bases; bases with no gene match: 8.

Regarding this clone: A read error may account for a junction end that differs from germline. CDR3 amino acids: CSSSADSSPYEQYF. The CDR3 DNA reads as TGTTCCAGCAGCGCCGACTCATCCCCCTACGAGCAGTACTTC. The rearrangement joins TRBV7-9 to TRBJ2-7; D ambiguous. Per the germline V gene, CDR1 is SEHNR and CDR2 is FQNEAQ (reference sequence). The CDR3 contains 14 residues.

About this clone itself: Distinct nucleotide sequences in the sample also encode this CDR3. The chain joins TRBV5-1 to TRBJ2-2; D remains unclear. Deletions cut 4 bases from V and 0 bases from J, with 7 bases between. The CDR3 runs 14 residues. The germline V gene encodes CDR1 SGHRS and CDR2 YFSETQ. This CDR3 reads CASSPDTNTGELFF. CDR3 nucleotides: TGCGCCAGCAGCCCTGACACGAACACCGGGGAGCTGTTTTTT.

This clone has a single count. The rearrangement uses TRBV7-2 and TRBJ2-1; TRBD2 aligns across 10 bases. V shed 3 bases, J shed 1 base, and the junction held 3 bases outside the gene matches. The CDR3 contains 16 residues. Per the germline V gene, CDR1 is SGHTA and CDR2 is FQGNSA. The CDR3 DNA sequence: TGTGCCAGCAGCTTCCTAGCGGGAGAGTCCTACAATGAGCAGTTCTTC. Amino acid sequence: CASSFLAGESYNEQFF.

The chain combines TRBV5-1 with TRBJ2-2; 12 nucleotides line up with TRBD2. Trimming at V came to 4 bases and at J to 10 bases, leaving 14 bases not matched to a gene. The germline CDR1 and CDR2 sequences are SGHRS and YFSETQ. The CDR3 totals 17 residues. The CDR3 loop is CASSSSGIGLAGQELFF. DNA for the CDR3: TGCGCCAGCAGCAGCTCGGGTATAGGACTAGCGGGACAGGAGCTGTTTTTT.

The rearrangement uses TRBV7-3 and TRBJ2-2; 8 nucleotides agree with TRBD1. The length of the CDR3 is 16 residues. The germline CDR1 and CDR2 sequences are SGHTA and FQGTGA. Unmatched junction bases numbered 7, after V lost 5 bases and J lost 2 bases. The DNA for the CDR3 is TGTGCCAGCAGCCTATTTGGACAGGGAAACACCGGGGAGCTGTTTTTT. Translated, it gives CASSLFGQGNTGELFF.

The sample holds a few counts of this clone. The DNA for the CDR3 is TGTGCCAGCAGCGATCAGACAGGGTTAGGAGGAAAACTGTTTTTT. It is translated as CASSDQTGLGGKLFF. The rearrangement links TRBV5-8 to TRBJ1-4, with 7 positions matching TRBD1. The CDR3 consists of 15 residues. In germline, CDR1 is SGHTS, CDR2 YDEGEE. The V segment lost 4 bases and the J segment 10 bases; nucleotides outside the gene matches: 13.

CDR3 bases: TGTGCCAGCACCGTGGGACAGGGGTACTACGAGCAGTACTTC. Its protein product is CASTVGQGYYEQYF. The rearrangement uses TRBV2 and TRBJ2-7; 10 bases fit TRBD1. Germline V gene sequence: CDR1 SNHLY, CDR2 FYNNEI. V was clipped by 7 bases and J by 3 bases; unmatched bases: 6. This CDR3 contains 14 residues.

This chain links TRBV5-1 with TRBJ1-4, with TRBD1 as a possible D gene (5 bases). Germline CDR1 is SGHRS and CDR2 is YFSETQ. The CDR3 loop spans 13 amino acids. Trimming stripped 7 bases from V and 5 bases from J, with 12 bases between. CDR3 bases: TGCGCCAGCTGCCTGGGGCTGAATGAAAAACTGTTTTTT. Translating it yields CASCLGLNEKLFF. The full variable domain, with the rest looked up from reference TRBV5-1 and TRBJ1-4, is KAGVTQTPRYLIKTRGQQVTLSCSPISGHRSVSWYQQTPGQGLQFLFEYFSETQRNKGNFPGRFSGRQFSNSRSEMNVSTLELGDSALYLCASCLGLNEKLFFGSGTQLSVL.

The V gene is TRBV5-1, the J gene TRBJ2-7, with 14 bases matching TRBD2. CDR3 size: 15 residues. V lost 6 bases, J lost 9 bases, and 11 bases stayed unmatched. CDR1 is SGHRS and CDR2 is YFSETQ in the germline V gene. CDR3 DNA: TGCGCCAGCAACAGTCCGGGACTAGCGGGAGATAGGCAGTACTTC. It codes for CASNSPGLAGDRQYF.

The chain has TRBV14 and TRBJ2-7; D remains unclear. Trimming removed 0 bases from V and 4 bases from J, with 10 bases in between. Germline loops: CDR1 SGHDN, CDR2 FVKESK. The CDR3 contains 14 residues. CDR3 bases: TGTGCCAGCAGCCAAGATGTGACAAATTACGAGCAGTACTTC. Residues: CASSQDVTNYEQYF.

A note on this clone: One end of the junction varies from germline; a read error may be responsible. This chain uses TRBV30 with TRBJ2-7; D call uncertain. The CDR3 contains 12 residues. Germline V CDR1 and CDR2: GTSNPN, SVGIG (reference sequence). The CDR3 region has the DNA TGTGCCATCGAAAAAAGCTCCTACGGGCAGTACTTC. It codes for CAIEKSSYGQYF. Complete variable domain (other parts from reference TRBV30 and TRBJ2-7): SQTIHQWPATLVQPVGSPLSLECTVEGTSNPNLYWYRQAAGRGLQLLFYSVGIGQISSEVPQNLSASRPQDRQFILSSKKLLLSDSGFYLCAIEKSSYGQYFGPGTRLTVT.